Detailed here is one T cell receptor (beta chain). In this sample, this clonotype turned up a few times. The antigen it binds to is not known. Nothing much larger sits one base from this clone, and base qualities are not available. This sample stems from a study of T cells in Graves' hyperthyroidism and ophthalmopathy (dated by TCRdb to between 2018 and 2020). Regarding the study in general: Peripheral blood samples were taken at the time of initial diagnosis, prior to any treatment. A discovery cohort of about a hundred patients, about 40 with Graves' ophthalmopathy and 55 to 60 with stable Graves' hyperthyroidism, was used to find distinguishing TCR V-J signatures. Prospective prediction of ophthalmopathy was tested in an independent validation cohort consisting of 18 to 20 hyperthyroidism patients and approximately 16 patients who later progressed to ophthalmopathy. The roughly 100 discovery patients were randomly split 7:3 into training and test sets. In several Graves' hyperthyroidism patients, the study also compared T-cell repertoires from thyroid tissue with T-cell repertoires from blood. Following sampling, methimazole starting at 30 mg daily was given to hyperthyroidism patients, and high-dose intravenous methylprednisolone was given to ophthalmopathy patients. The paper describes TCR Vbeta CDR3 sequencing of roughly 130 peripheral blood samples, made up of some 40 ophthalmopathy patients, around 78 hyperthyroidism patients and 17 progressor patients.

Amplification of TCR beta CDR3 regions was carried out from RNA transcripts. A first-round RT-PCR of the TCR CDR3 used the HTBI primer set with the Qiagen OneStep RT-PCR kit. Libraries were constructed in a second round of multiplex PCR, after which size selection and purification were carried out. The libraries were sequenced on an Illumina HiSeq2000 using paired-end 100 bp reads. The study's processing was this. Raw data were processed with SOAPnuke, discarding reads with adapters, uncalled bases, mean Phred below 15, or no exact constant-primer or identifier match. COPE v1.2.5 was used to merge high-quality paired reads, and clonotypes were defined as unique nucleotide sequences. MiTCR v1.1 was used to align clonotypes to the IMGT TRBV, TRBD and TRBJ reference segments. The analysis was restricted to V-J combinations with a frequency above 0.0001, which together covered 99.2% of the repertoires. The TCS score was defined as F50 (clonal expansion) divided by E x V (chaos), with BLOSUM62-based TCRdist calculated between CDR3 peptides within each V-J. Welch's t-statistics and random forest reduced around 510 V-J features to around 14, which were used in a naive Bayes classifier (R e1071). The public sequencing data were trimmed at Q25 with fastp and processed into clonotypes with MiXCR by TCRdb, which kept only in-frame beta chains. Rows merge per CDR3 protein into single entries with the most common DNA and genes. These V and J calls derive from TCRdb rather than the authors' analysis. The sample table records 600,000 or so distinct CDR3 sequences; around 13% of these occur just once. Roughly an eighth of the sample comes from the top ten.

Broader findings and caveats from the paper: Most expanded thyroid clonotypes (frequency above 0.001) were also detected in blood, a finding suggesting that blood repertoires may reflect thyroid immune responses. A model built on a 13 V-J signature distinguished ophthalmopathy from stable hyperthyroidism, reaching roughly 88% sensitivity and under 84% specificity in cross-validation and 80%/75% in testing. In validation, the model predicted progression to ophthalmopathy a median of around six months before onset, with roughly 71% sensitivity and around 76% specificity. No statistical method was used to set the sample size in advance, and investigators knew the group allocation.

Relative to germline, V is 7 bases shorter and J is 6 bases shorter, with 13 bases between their ends. The CDR3 runs 12 residues from the cysteine to the phenylalanine. Of all the DNA, just the CDR3 is kept, 36 bases in frame from base 1. CDR1 ENHRY and CDR2 SYGVKD are derived from the germline V gene. Moderately to severely active disease, a Clinical Activity Score of at least 3, a NOSPECS grade of at least 4, and a duration under 3 months were present in ophthalmopathy patients. Exclusion was applied to patients with uncontrolled infections, other autoimmune diseases, pregnancy or lactation. Diagnoses relied on clinical symptoms, serum thyroxine and TRAb, thyroid ultrasound and orbital computed tomography. PBMCs were isolated from more than 8 ml of fresh peripheral blood by Ficoll-Paque density gradient centrifugation. Trizol reagent was used to extract total RNA, and RNA quality was then checked on an Agilent 2100 Bioanalyzer.

What was sequenced was blood. The TCR comes from a woman aged 45 to 65 with Graves' ophthalmopathy. The chain employs TRBV10-3 and TRBJ2-7; D gene: possibly TRBD1, on 6 matching bases. The CDR3 amino acid sequence is: CAINAGAGEQYF. In nucleotide form, the sequence is TGTGCCATCAACGCAGGGGCTGGCGAGCAGTACTTC.